Listed below are T cell receptor beta chains from one sample, sequenced in a study of cytotoxic CD8 clonotypes in ibrutinib-treated CLL. TCRdb keeps only in-frame clones here, not all; method: immunoSEQ multiplex PCR. The sample lists approximately 92,000 clones; 70% to 80% were seen once. Source: PBMCs, taken after 24 months of ibrutinib treatment. The source is a human donor with chronic lymphocytic leukemia. Each CDR3 is given with its conserved first and last residue. A D gene is named only where the DNA matches it firmly. Some rows mark clone size as missing; the rest say once, few, many or name a class of expanded clone.

>NA|NA|TRBJ1-3|TRBV9
CASSVAIDSGNTIYF
TGTGCCAGCAGCGTAGCTATAGACTCTGGAAACACCATATATTTT
>NA|NA|TRBJ1-2|TRBV5-1
CASSLVVNYGYTF
TGCGCCAGCAGCTTGGTAGTTAACTATGGCTACACCTTC
>NA|NA|TRBJ2-7|TRBV5-1
CASSLGDEQYF
TGCGCCAGCAGCCTGGGGGACGAGCAGTACTTC
>once|NA|TRBJ1-2|TRBV2
CASSARAVGGYTF
TGTGCCAGCAGTGCGCGGGCAGTAGGTGGCTACACCTTC
>NA|NA|TRBJ2-7|TRBV10-2
CASTLGPGEQYF
TGCGCCAGCACCCTGGGACCTGGGGAGCAGTACTTC
>NA|NA|TRBJ1-1|TRBV18
CASSPPQGSTRGEAFF
TGTGCCAGCTCACCACCGCAGGGTTCTACTAGGGGTGAAGCTTTCTTT
>once|TRBD1|TRBJ1-3|TRBV18
CASSPGTEFTNTIYF
TGTGCCAGCTCACCAGGGACAGAATTTACAAACACCATATATTTT
>NA|NA|TRBJ2-5|TRBV18
CASSPIAWGSKETQYF
TGTGCCAGCTCACCAATCGCCTGGGGATCAAAAGAGACCCAGTACTTC
>NA|NA|TRBJ1-2|TRBV2
CASSEGLGDYTF
TGTGCCAGCAGTGAAGGTTTGGGGGACTACACCTTC
>few|NA|TRBJ2-6|TRBV11-3
CASSLPGAGANVLTF
TGTGCCAGCAGCTTACCGGGCGCTGGGGCCAACGTCCTGACTTTC
>NA|NA|TRBJ1-1|TRBV5-1
CASSLVARNTEAFF
TGCGCCAGCAGCTTGGTCGCTAGGAACACTGAAGCTTTCTTT
>NA|NA|TRBJ2-5|TRBV7-8
CASSLGRGYETQYF
TGTGCCAGCAGCTTGGGCAGGGGCTATGAGACCCAGTACTTC
>many|TRBD2|TRBJ2-1|TRBV28
CASAGTSGILEQFF
TGTGCCAGTGCGGGGACTAGCGGGATTCTTGAGCAGTTCTTC
>NA|NA|TRBJ2-3|TRBV4-2
CASSQTLSSTDTQYF
TGTGCCAGCAGCCAAACCCTTAGTAGCACAGATACGCAGTATTTT
>NA|NA|TRBJ2-7|TRBV27
CASSLTAQLVVPYEQYF
TGTGCCAGCAGTTTAACGGCCCAGCTAGTAGTCCCCTACGAGCAGTACTTC
>few|NA|TRBJ1-1|TRBV14
CASSQDWGNLNTEAFF
TGTGCCAGCAGCCAAGATTGGGGGAATTTGAACACTGAAGCTTTCTTT
>NA|NA|TRBJ2-7|TRBV11-2
CASSLVGYEQYF
TGTGCCAGCAGCTTAGTTGGTTACGAGCAGTACTTC
>NA|TRBD1|TRBJ2-7|TRBV6-6
CASSYKGQGFYEQYF
TGTGCCAGCAGTTACAAGGGACAGGGATTTTACGAGCAGTACTTC
>NA|NA|TRBJ1-5|TRBV2
CASNEVSGNQPQHF
TGTGCCAGCAATGAAGTTTCGGGCAATCAGCCCCAGCATTTT
>once|NA|TRBJ1-1|TRBV5-4
CASSSRRGAMNTEAFF
TGTGCCAGCAGCTCCAGGAGAGGGGCCATGAACACTGAAGCTTTCTTT
>NA|NA|TRBJ2-3|TRBV10-3
CAISVLAEFGTDTQYF
TGTGCCATCAGTGTGCTGGCGGAGTTCGGCACAGATACGCAGTATTTT
>NA|TRBD1|TRBJ2-5|TRBV29-1
CSVIWTGAQETQYF
TGCAGCGTCATTTGGACAGGGGCCCAAGAGACCCAGTACTTC
>once|NA|TRBJ1-2|TRBV4-3
CASSQDLQILRGYTF
TGCGCCAGCAGCCAAGACCTGCAAATTCTTCGGGGCTACACCTTC
>NA|NA|TRBJ2-7|TRBV7-2
CASSPLPLAGYEQYF
TGTGCCAGCAGCCCACTACCGCTGGCTGGGTACGAGCAGTACTTC
>NA|NA|TRBJ2-7|TRBV9
CASSVGSAYEQYF
TGTGCCAGCAGCGTCGGCAGCGCCTACGAGCAGTACTTC
>many|NA|TRBJ1-3|TRBV9
CASSATIFRGSGNTIYF
TGTGCCAGCAGCGCGACCATCTTCCGGGGGTCTGGAAACACCATATATTTT
>NA|NA|TRBJ1-4|TRBV23-1
CASRGASGTLEKLFF
TGCGCCAGCAGGGGAGCCTCCGGGACACTCGAAAAACTGTTTTTT
>NA|NA|TRBJ2-7|TRBV11-2
CASSLVGLLEQYF
TGTGCCAGCAGCTTAGTAGGGCTACTCGAGCAGTACTTC
>NA|TRBD1|TRBJ2-1|TRBV6-6
CASSLGQDNEQFF
TGTGCCAGCAGTCTCGGACAGGACAATGAGCAGTTCTTC
>NA|NA|TRBJ1-6|TRBV2
CAGRGFDNSPLHF
TGTGCCGGCAGAGGGTTCGACAATTCACCCCTCCACTTT
>NA|TRBD2|TRBJ2-7|TRBV7-8
CASSFPSGLGSYEQYF
TGTGCCAGCAGCTTCCCTAGCGGGCTTGGCTCCTACGAGCAGTACTTC
>NA|NA|TRBJ1-3|TRBV9
CASSLTGGSGNTIYF
TGTGCCAGCAGCCTTACTGGAGGCTCTGGAAACACCATATATTTT
>NA|NA|TRBJ2-1|TRBV5-5
CASSPRTEYNEQFF
TGTGCCAGCAGCCCCAGGACCGAGTACAATGAGCAGTTCTTC
>NA|NA|TRBJ2-2|TRBV5-8
CASSPGFVLGRRTGELFF
TGTGCCAGCAGCCCAGGGTTTGTGTTAGGCAGACGCACCGGGGAGCTGTTTTTT
>once|TRBD1|TRBJ1-2|TRBV11-2
CASSDRGTDRSYGYTF
TGTGCCAGCAGCGACAGGGGGACAGATCGGTCGTATGGCTACACCTTC
>NA|TRBD2|TRBJ2-3|TRBV9
CASSARAGGQADTQYF
TGTGCCAGCAGCGCTAGGGCGGGGGGGCAAGCAGATACGCAGTATTTT
>NA|TRBD1|TRBJ1-3|TRBV18
CASSSTGGFAGNTIYF
TGTGCCAGCTCATCCACAGGGGGTTTCGCTGGAAACACCATATATTTT
>NA|NA|TRBJ1-3|TRBV5-6
CASSSTVRNTIYF
TGTGCCAGCAGCTCGACAGTGCGGAACACCATATATTTT
>few|NA|TRBJ1-2|TRBV19
CASTKILGPGAGYTF
TGTGCCAGCACCAAAATCCTGGGGCCCGGAGCTGGCTACACCTTC
>NA|TRBD1|TRBJ1-2|TRBV29-1
CSVRQGDYGYTF
TGCAGCGTGCGACAGGGCGACTATGGCTACACCTTC
>NA|NA|TRBJ1-1|TRBV6-4
CASSEGTKAFF
TGTGCCAGCAGTGAAGGCACAAAAGCTTTCTTT
>few|NA|TRBJ1-5|TRBV29-1
CSFSQGKDQPQHF
TGCAGCTTTTCACAGGGAAAAGATCAGCCCCAGCATTTT
>NA|TRBD2|TRBJ2-7|TRBV6-5
CATQLAGLSSYEQYF
TGTGCCACCCAGCTAGCGGGGCTAAGCTCCTACGAGCAGTACTTC
>NA|NA|TRBJ2-5|TRBV7-8
CASRKWAEQETQYF
TGTGCCAGCAGGAAGTGGGCAGAACAAGAGACCCAGTACTTC